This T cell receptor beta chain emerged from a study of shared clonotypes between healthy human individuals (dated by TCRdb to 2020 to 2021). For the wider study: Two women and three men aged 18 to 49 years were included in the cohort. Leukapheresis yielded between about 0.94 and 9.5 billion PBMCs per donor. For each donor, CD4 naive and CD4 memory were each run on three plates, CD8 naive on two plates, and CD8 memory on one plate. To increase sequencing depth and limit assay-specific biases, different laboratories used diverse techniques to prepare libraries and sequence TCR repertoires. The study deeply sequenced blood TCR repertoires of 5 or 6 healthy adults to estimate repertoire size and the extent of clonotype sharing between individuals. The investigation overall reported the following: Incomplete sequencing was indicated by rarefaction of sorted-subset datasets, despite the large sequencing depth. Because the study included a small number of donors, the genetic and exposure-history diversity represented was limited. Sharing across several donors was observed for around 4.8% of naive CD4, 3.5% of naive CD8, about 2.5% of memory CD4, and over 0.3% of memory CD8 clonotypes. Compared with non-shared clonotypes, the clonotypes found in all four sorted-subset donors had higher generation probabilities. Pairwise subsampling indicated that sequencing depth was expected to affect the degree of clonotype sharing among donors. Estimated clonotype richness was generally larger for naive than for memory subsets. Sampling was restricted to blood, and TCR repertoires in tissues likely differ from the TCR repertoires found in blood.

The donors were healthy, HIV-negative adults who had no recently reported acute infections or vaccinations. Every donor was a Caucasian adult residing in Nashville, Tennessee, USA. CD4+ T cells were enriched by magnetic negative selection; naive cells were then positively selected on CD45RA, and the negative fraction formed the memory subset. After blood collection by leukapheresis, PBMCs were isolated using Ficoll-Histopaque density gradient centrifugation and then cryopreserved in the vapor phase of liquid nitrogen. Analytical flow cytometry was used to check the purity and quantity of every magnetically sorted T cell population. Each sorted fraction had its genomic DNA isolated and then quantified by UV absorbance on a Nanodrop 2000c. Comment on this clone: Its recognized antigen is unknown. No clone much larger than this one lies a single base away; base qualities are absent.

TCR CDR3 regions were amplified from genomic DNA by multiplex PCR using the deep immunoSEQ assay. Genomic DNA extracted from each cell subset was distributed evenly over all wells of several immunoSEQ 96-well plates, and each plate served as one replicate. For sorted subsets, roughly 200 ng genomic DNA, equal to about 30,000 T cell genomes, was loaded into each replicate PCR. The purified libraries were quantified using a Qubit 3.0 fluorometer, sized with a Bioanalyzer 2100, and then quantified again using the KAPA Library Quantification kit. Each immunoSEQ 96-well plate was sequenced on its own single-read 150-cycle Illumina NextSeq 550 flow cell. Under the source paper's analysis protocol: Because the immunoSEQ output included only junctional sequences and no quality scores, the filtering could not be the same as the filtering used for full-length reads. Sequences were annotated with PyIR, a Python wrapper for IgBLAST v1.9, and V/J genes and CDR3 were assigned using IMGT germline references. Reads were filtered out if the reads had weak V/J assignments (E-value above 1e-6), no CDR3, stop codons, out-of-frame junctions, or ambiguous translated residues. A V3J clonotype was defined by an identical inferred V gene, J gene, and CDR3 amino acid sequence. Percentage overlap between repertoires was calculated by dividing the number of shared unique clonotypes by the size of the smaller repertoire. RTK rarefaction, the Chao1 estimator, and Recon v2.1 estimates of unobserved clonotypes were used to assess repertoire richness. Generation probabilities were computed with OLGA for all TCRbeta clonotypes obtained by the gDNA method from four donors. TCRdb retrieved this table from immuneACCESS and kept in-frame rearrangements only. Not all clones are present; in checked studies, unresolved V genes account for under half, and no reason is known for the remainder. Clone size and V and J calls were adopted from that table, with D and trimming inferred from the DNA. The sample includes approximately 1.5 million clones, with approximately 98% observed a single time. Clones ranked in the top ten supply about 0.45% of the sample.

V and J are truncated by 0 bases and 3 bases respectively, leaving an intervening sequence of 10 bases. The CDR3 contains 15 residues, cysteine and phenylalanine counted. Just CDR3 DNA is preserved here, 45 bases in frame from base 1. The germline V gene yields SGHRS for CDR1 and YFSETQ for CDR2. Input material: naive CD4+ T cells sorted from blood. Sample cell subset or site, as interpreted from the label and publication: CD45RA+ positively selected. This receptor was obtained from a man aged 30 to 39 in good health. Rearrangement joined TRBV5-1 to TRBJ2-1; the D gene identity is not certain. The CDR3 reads CASSLAPGGYNEQFF. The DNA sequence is TGCGCCAGCAGCTTGGCCCCAGGCGGCTACAATGAGCAGTTCTTC.